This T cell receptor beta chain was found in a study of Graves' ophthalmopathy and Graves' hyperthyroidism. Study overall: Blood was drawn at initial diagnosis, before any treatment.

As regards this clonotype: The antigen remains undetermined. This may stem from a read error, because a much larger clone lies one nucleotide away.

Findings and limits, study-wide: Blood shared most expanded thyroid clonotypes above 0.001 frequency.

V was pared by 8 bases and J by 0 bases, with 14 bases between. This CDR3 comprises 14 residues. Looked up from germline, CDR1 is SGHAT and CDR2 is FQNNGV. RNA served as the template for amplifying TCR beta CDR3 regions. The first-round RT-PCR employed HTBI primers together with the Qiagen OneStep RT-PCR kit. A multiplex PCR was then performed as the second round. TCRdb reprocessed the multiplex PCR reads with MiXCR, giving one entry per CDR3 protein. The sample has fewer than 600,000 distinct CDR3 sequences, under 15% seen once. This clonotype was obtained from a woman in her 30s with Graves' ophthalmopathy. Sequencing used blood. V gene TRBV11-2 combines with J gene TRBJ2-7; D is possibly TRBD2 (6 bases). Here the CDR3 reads CASCPWGLSYEQYF. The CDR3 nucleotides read TGTGCCAGCTGCCCTTGGGGACTCTCCTACGAGCAGTACTTC.